The 16 T cell receptor beta chains reported below all come from one sample, sequenced in a study of brain T cells in children with intractable seizures. The time point is: blood from clinic visit 5 months post-surgery; TSC patient then seizure free. The assay was immunoSEQ multiplex PCR, and TCRdb's table has in-frame clones only and misses some. The sample lists hundreds of thousands of clones, over 90% occurring once. The sequenced sample was peripheral blood, obtained roughly 5 months after surgery. These TCRs come from a boy under three years old with tuberous sclerosis and intractable seizures.

This chain links TRBV20-1 with TRBJ2-1; TRBD2 agrees at 7 bases. Germline V CDR1 and CDR2: DFQATT, SNEGSKA (reference sequence). V lost 3 bases to trimming and J lost 9 bases; unmatched junction nucleotides: 11. This CDR3 contains 14 residues. This CDR3 reads CSASRLAEAGEQFF. CDR3 bases: TGCAGTGCTAGTAGGCTAGCGGAGGCGGGTGAGCAGTTCTTC.

The chain employs TRBV19 and TRBJ1-2; D possibly corresponds to TRBD1 (6 bases). V was trimmed by 10 bases and J by 8 bases, leaving 23 bases between them. The CDR3 extends over 14 amino acids. Germline CDR1 and CDR2: LNHDA and SQIVND (reference sequence). CDR3 loop: CATHEGWGLRGYTF. CDR3 DNA: TGTGCCACTCACGAGGGGTGGGGGCTGCGAGGCTACACCTTC.

The V gene is TRBV30, the J gene TRBJ2-1; D not resolved. V shed 2 bases and J shed 7 bases, with 9 bases lying between them. The CDR3 length is 12 residues. The germline V gene has CDR1 GTSNPN and CDR2 SVGIG (reference sequence). CDR3: CAWSPIGNEQFF. CDR3 nucleotide sequence: TGTGCCTGGAGTCCCATCGGAAATGAGCAGTTCTTC.

The chain uses TRBV19 and TRBJ1-1, with a tentative D call TRBD1 (6 bases). CDR3 length: 20 residues. The V and J ends lost 4 bases and 0 bases respectively, with 27 bases between them. Looked up from germline, CDR1 is LNHDA and CDR2 is SQIVND (reference sequence). The CDR3 loop is CASSTQIAGHRPILNTEAFF. For the CDR3, the DNA is TGTGCCAGTAGTACGCAAATAGCGGGACATAGACCTATTTTGAACACTGAAGCTTTCTTT. The full variable domain, completed using reference TRBV19 and TRBJ1-1, is DGGITQSPKYLFRKEGQNVTLSCEQNLNHDAMYWYRQDPGQGLRLIYYSQIVNDFQKGDIAEGYSVSREKKESFPLTVTSAQKNPTAFYLCASSTQIAGHRPILNTEAFFGQGTRLTVV.

This chain connects TRBV27 to TRBJ2-1; D not certain. The length of the CDR3 is 14 residues. Germline CDR1 and CDR2: MNHEY and SMNVEV (reference sequence). V was trimmed by 0 bases and J by 4 bases, leaving 7 bases between them. CDR3 in amino acids: CASSLSRDYNEQFF. The CDR3 nucleotides read TGTGCCAGCAGTTTATCGAGAGATTACAATGAGCAGTTCTTC.

Worth noting for this clone: The same CDR3 can be traced to other DNA sequences in this sample. The chain has TRBV2 and TRBJ2-5; D is unclear. CDR3 length: 11 residues. The germline gives CDR1 SNHLY, CDR2 FYNNEI. V was cut by 1 base and J by 5 bases, with 2 bases left in between. The CDR3 loop is CASSEEETQYF. As DNA, the CDR3 is TGTGCCAGCAGTGAAGAGGAGACCCAGTACTTC.

This chain links TRBV24-1 with TRBJ2-2, with TRBD1 as a possible D gene (6 bases). V lost 4 bases and J 5 bases, leaving 10 bases between the germline ends. CDR1 KGHDR and CDR2 SFDVKD come from the germline V gene. The CDR3 extends over 14 amino acids. The CDR3 region has the DNA TGTGCCACCAGTGAAACAGGGATAACCGGGGAGCTGTTTTTT. Its protein product is CATSETGITGELFF.

This chain joins TRBV5-6 and TRBJ1-2, with D possibly TRBD1 on 6 matching bases. Per the germline V gene, CDR1 is SGHDT and CDR2 is YYEEEE. The CDR3 contains 15 residues. V was cut by 0 bases and J by 4 bases, with 13 bases left in between. The CDR3 protein is CASSLATGGAYGYTF. CDR3 nucleotide sequence: TGTGCCAGCAGCTTGGCCACCGGGGGGGCCTATGGCTACACCTTC.

This clone was counted a few times. V is TRBV19 and J is TRBJ1-3; the D is unclear. The CDR3 totals 14 residues. Trimming shortened V by 3 bases and J by 3 bases, and 9 bases separated the two germline ends. Germline CDR1 and CDR2: LNHDA and SQIVND (reference sequence). CDR3 in DNA: TGTGCCAGTAGTATTAGCAGTAGTGGAAACACCATATATTTT. It specifies CASSISSSGNTIYF. The full variable domain, its missing parts supplied by reference TRBV19 and TRBJ1-3, is DGGITQSPKYLFRKEGQNVTLSCEQNLNHDAMYWYRQDPGQGLRLIYYSQIVNDFQKGDIAEGYSVSREKKESFPLTVTSAQKNPTAFYLCASSISSSGNTIYFGEGSWLTVV.

This clone was seen a single time. The rearrangement links TRBV19 to TRBJ2-1; TRBD2 matches 12 bases. Germline V gene lookup returns CDR1 LNHDA and CDR2 SQIVND (reference sequence). V gave up 2 bases and J gave up 2 bases; unmatched junction bases: 4. This CDR3 is built from 17 residues. The CDR3 spells CASSINLAGGPYNEQFF. The CDR3 DNA reads as TGTGCCAGTAGTATAAACCTAGCGGGAGGGCCCTACAATGAGCAGTTCTTC.

This chain joins TRBV5-1 and TRBJ1-1, with 7 positions matching TRBD1. The V segment lost 4 bases and the J segment 7 bases; nucleotides outside the gene matches: 1. Germline V lookup: CDR1 SGHRS, CDR2 YFSETQ. This CDR3 spans 11 amino acids. CDR3 nucleotides: TGCGCCAGCAGCGGGGACAGTGAAGCTTTCTTT. Protein product: CASSGDSEAFF.

The chain uses TRBV6-5 and TRBJ1-1; D remains ambiguous. The CDR3 length is 12 residues. With 6 bases removed from V and 5 bases from J, the gap between germline ends came to 10 bases. In germline, CDR1 is MNHEY, CDR2 SVGAGI. The CDR3 DNA follows: TGTGCCAGCAGAACACTGGAGACTGAAGCTTTCTTT. It translates to CASRTLETEAFF.

This clone was recorded a few times. The chain joins TRBV13 to TRBJ1-1; no firm D call. CDR1 and CDR2 from the germline V gene are PRHDT and FYEKMQ (reference sequence). CDR3 length equals 14 residues. The V gene lost 1 base and the J gene lost 1 base, with 7 bases spanning the gap. CDR3 protein: CASSLVPGNTEAFF. The CDR3 coding sequence is TGTGCCAGCAGCTTAGTCCCAGGGAACACTGAAGCTTTCTTT. Looking up the rest from reference TRBV13 and TRBJ1-1 gives the full variable domain: AAGVIQSPRHLIKEKRETATLKCYPIPRHDTVYWYQQGPGQDPQFLISFYEKMQSDKGSIPDRFSAQQFSDYHSELNMSSLELGDSALYFCASSLVPGNTEAFFGQGTRLTVV.

This clone appeared once. V and J are TRBV27 and TRBJ1-1, with D maybe TRBD1 (5 bases). Germline-derived CDR1 and CDR2 are MNHEY and SMNVEV (reference sequence). The CDR3 runs to 14 residues. The V end lost 1 base, the J end lost 7 bases, and 13 bases lay between the germline ends. The chain's CDR3 is CASSLYVGRIEAFF. CDR3 DNA: TGTGCCAGCAGTTTATACGTGGGGCGGATTGAAGCTTTCTTT.

V usage is TRBV9 and J usage is TRBJ2-2; the D gene could be TRBD1 or TRBD2 (5 bases each). CDR1 and CDR2 from the germline V gene are SGDLS and YYNGEE. The CDR3 is 17 amino acids. Between the trimmed V and J ends, which lost 4 bases and 6 bases, there was a span of 22 bases. The CDR3 nucleotides read TGTGCCAGCAGCCCCCGGGACGTGAACCCCCTGGCCGGGGAGCTGTTTTTT. Its translation is CASSPRDVNPLAGELFF.

The count of this clone is one. This sequence joins TRBV4-1 and TRBJ2-2; no clear D gene. CDR1 and CDR2 (germline): MGHRA, YSYEKL. V was trimmed by 1 base and J by 7 bases, leaving 25 bases between them. The CDR3 runs to 19 residues. The CDR3 here is CASSQGVLARHYSGGELFF. In DNA, the CDR3 is TGCGCCAGCAGCCAAGGGGTGTTAGCCAGGCACTACTCGGGCGGGGAGCTGTTTTTT.